Below are 21 T cell receptor beta chains sequenced from a single sample in a study of shared clonotypes between healthy human individuals. Clones were read by immunoSEQ multiplex PCR, and TCRdb kept only the in-frame ones, dropping some. The table has some 450,000 clones, approximately 77% seen once. The specimen sequenced was PBMCs. These receptors all stem from a woman in her thirties or forties in good health. Some clones in this sample may be carry-over from other donors' samples.

The chain uses TRBV4-2 and TRBJ2-3; TRBD2 agrees at 8 bases. The V gene end was trimmed by 1 base and the J gene end by 1 base; junction bases not matched to a gene: 4. Per germline, CDR1 LGHNA and CDR2 YNFKEQ. The length of the CDR3 is 16 residues. This CDR3 reads CASSQGTSGGTDTQYF. CDR3 in DNA: TGTGCCAGCAGCCAAGGAACTAGCGGCGGCACAGATACGCAGTATTTT.

In its sample, this clone was seen a few times. V and J are TRBV6-1 and TRBJ2-7; a possible D gene is TRBD1 (6 bases). Germline values: CDR1 MNHNS, CDR2 SASEGT. Trimming removed 0 bases at V and 3 bases at J, with 12 bases between. The CDR3 runs to 15 residues. CDR3 nucleotide sequence: TGTGCCAGCAGTGAAGCGCCCCAGGGGTACTACGAGCAGTACTTC. It specifies CASSEAPQGYYEQYF.

This chain uses TRBV27 with TRBJ2-6; D is unclear. This CDR3 is 16 amino acids long. The germline V gene encodes CDR1 MNHEY and CDR2 SMNVEV (reference sequence). Trimming shortened V by 2 bases and J by 0 bases, and 8 bases separated the two germline ends. Here the CDR3 DNA reads TGTGCCAGCAGTTTACTGGAACCCTCTGGGGCCAACGTCCTGACTTTC. Amino acids: CASSLLEPSGANVLTF.

This chain uses TRBV4-3 with TRBJ2-1; weak D call: TRBD1 (6 bases). Germline V CDR1 and CDR2: LGHNA, YSLEER. Deletions cut 4 bases from V and 6 bases from J, with 13 bases between. The CDR3 loop spans 14 amino acids. The CDR3 reads CASSPKVDSNEQFF. In DNA form, the CDR3 reads TGCGCCAGCAGCCCCAAGGTGGACAGCAATGAGCAGTTCTTC.

The rearrangement uses TRBV4-1 and TRBJ1-1; D is undetermined. V lost 0 bases to trimming and J lost 3 bases, with 14 bases between them. The CDR3 extends over 16 amino acids. The germline CDR1 and CDR2 sequences are MGHRA and YSYEKL. This chain's CDR3 is CASSQDDFSRDTEAFF. CDR3 DNA sequence: TGCGCCAGCAGCCAAGATGACTTTTCCCGGGACACTGAAGCTTTCTTT.

This clone was counted a single time. The chain recombines TRBV4-3 with TRBJ2-5; TRBD2 matches at 14 bases. Germline-derived CDR1 and CDR2 are LGHNA and YSLEER. The length of the CDR3 is 17 residues. V was pared by 4 bases and J by 4 bases, with 8 bases of the junction left unmatched. The CDR3 is CASSRGGTSGSLETQYF. In nucleotides, the CDR3 is TGCGCCAGCAGCCGAGGGGGGACTAGCGGGAGTCTAGAGACCCAGTACTTC.

For this clone: This sample includes further DNA sequences coding for the same CDR3. The V call is TRBV30, the J call TRBJ1-1; D may be TRBD1 (5 bases). The CDR3 runs 13 residues. Looked up from germline, CDR1 is GTSNPN and CDR2 is SVGIG (reference sequence). V was cut by 2 bases and J by 1 base, with 8 bases left in between. CDR3 in DNA: TGTGCCTGGAGTACAACAGGGAACACTGAAGCTTTCTTT. The encoded protein is CAWSTTGNTEAFF.

The chain carries TRBV28 and TRBJ2-1; 9 positions agree with TRBD2. Germline V gives CDR1 MDHEN, CDR2 SYDVKM. J lost 1 base, V lost 6 bases, and 7 bases had no gene match. The CDR3 spans 16 residues. CDR3 in amino acids: CASRPFSGRSYNEQFF. DNA for the CDR3: TGTGCCAGCAGGCCCTTTAGCGGGAGATCCTACAATGAGCAGTTCTTC.

V is TRBV30 and J is TRBJ2-6; the D gene is possibly TRBD2 (5 bases). Germline lookup yields CDR1 GTSNPN and CDR2 SVGIG (reference sequence). The CDR3 runs to 17 residues. Deletions cut 2 bases from V and 0 bases from J, with 14 bases between. This CDR3 reads CAWSSSGHSSGANVLTF. CDR3 coding DNA: TGTGCCTGGAGTTCGAGCGGCCACTCCTCTGGGGCCAACGTCCTGACTTTC.

The rearrangement uses TRBV9 and TRBJ1-5, with 8 bases fitting TRBD1. The CDR3 sequence is 14 residues long. Germline loops: CDR1 SGDLS, CDR2 YYNGEE. V lost 4 bases to trimming and J lost 7 bases; unmatched junction nucleotides: 7. The CDR3 DNA is TGTGCCAGCAGCCCTGGACAGGGTCGCCAGCCCCAGCATTTT. This codes for CASSPGQGRQPQHF.

About this clone: The same CDR3 is also encoded by other DNA sequences in this sample. The genes are TRBV9 and TRBJ2-7; 11 bases match TRBD2. This CDR3 is 15 amino acids long. V lost 2 bases and J lost 0; bases outside the gene matches: 1. Per germline, CDR1 SGDLS and CDR2 YYNGEE. The CDR3 nucleotides are TGTGCCAGCAGCGTTGGGACTAGCGGCTCCTACGAGCAGTACTTC. Amino acids: CASSVGTSGSYEQYF. The full variable domain, in which reference TRBV9 and TRBJ2-7 provide the parts outside the CDR3, is DSGVTQTPKHLITATGQRVTLRCSPRSGDLSVYWYQQSLDQGLQFLIQYYNGEERAKGNILERFSAQQFPDLHSELNLSSLELGDSALYFCASSVGTSGSYEQYFGPGTRLTVT.

The chain has TRBV5-4 and TRBJ2-7; TRBD1 aligns across 7 bases. The germline CDR1 and CDR2 sequences are SGHNT and YYREEE (reference sequence). The trim removed 0 bases at V and 1 base at J, leaving 13 bases unmatched. The CDR3 has 18 amino acids. CDR3 amino acids: CASSLVGDSFSRSYEQYF. The CDR3 DNA reads TGTGCCAGCAGCTTGGTGGGGGACAGTTTCAGTAGGTCCTACGAGCAGTACTTC.

This clone occurred once. The CDR3 here is CASSQDGNYGYTF. CDR3 DNA: TGTGCCAGCAGCCAGGACGGGAACTATGGCTACACCTTC. The chain carries TRBV5-4 and TRBJ1-2, with D unclear. V was clipped by 4 bases and J by 2 bases, with 9 bases between them. The CDR3 has 13 amino acids. Germline CDR1 SGHNT, CDR2 YYREEE (reference sequence).

This clone was counted a few times. The V call is TRBV29-1, the J call TRBJ1-3, with D possibly TRBD1 on 5 matching bases. The germline V and J ends were trimmed by 7 bases and 3 bases, with 19 bases remaining between them. This CDR3 spans 15 amino acids. Germline values: CDR1 SQVTM, CDR2 ANQGSEA. The CDR3, as DNA: TGCAGCGCACGCCCTACTGGGGACGATGGAAACACCATATATTTT. It translates to CSARPTGDDGNTIYF.

The chain uses TRBV19 and TRBJ2-7; 13 bases fit TRBD2. J gave up 4 bases and V 4 bases, and 4 bases lay outside the gene matches. Germline V gene data show CDR1 as LNHDA and CDR2 as SQIVND (reference sequence). The CDR3 has 15 amino acids. CDR3 sequence (DNA): TGTGCCAGTAGTAAGGGACTAGCGGGAAAGTACGAGCAGTACTTC. This codes for CASSKGLAGKYEQYF.

The chain employs TRBV7-3 and TRBJ2-7, with D possibly TRBD2 on 6 matching bases. The CDR3 contains 15 residues. V dropped 5 bases and J dropped 1 base, with 15 bases sitting between them. CDR1 and CDR2 (germline): SGHTA, FQGTGA. The CDR3, as DNA: TGTGCCAGCAGCCCGAAGCGGCGGGGATCCTACGAGCAGTACTTC. This gives the protein CASSPKRRGSYEQYF. The full variable domain, in which reference TRBV7-3 and TRBJ2-7 provide the parts outside the CDR3, is GAGVSQTPSNKVTEKGKYVELRCDPISGHTALYWYRQSLGQGPEFLIYFQGTGAADDSGLPNDRFFAVRPEGSVSTLKIQRTERGDSAVYLCASSPKRRGSYEQYFGPGTRLTVT.

The chain employs TRBV28 and TRBJ2-1; tentatively, D is TRBD2 (5 bases). V lost 6 bases to trimming and J lost 0 bases, with 9 bases between them. Per the germline V gene, CDR1 is MDHEN and CDR2 is SYDVKM. The CDR3 sequence is 14 residues long. The CDR3, as DNA: TGTGCCAGCAGCGGGATTAACTCCTACAATGAGCAGTTCTTC. Residues: CASSGINSYNEQFF.

The CDR3, as DNA: TGCGCCAGCAGCCAAGACGCAATCAAATGGGGTCAGCCCCAGCATTTT. It translates to CASSQDAIKWGQPQHF. The chain couples TRBV4-1 to TRBJ1-5; no definite D call. The V end lost 0 bases, the J end lost 6 bases, and 15 bases lay between the germline ends. Germline CDR1 and CDR2: MGHRA and YSYEKL. CDR3 length: 16 amino acids.

The chain has TRBV28 and TRBJ1-2; 8 bases match TRBD1. Per germline, CDR1 MDHEN and CDR2 SYDVKM. V gave up 8 bases and J gave up 5 bases; unmatched junction bases: 10. This CDR3 has 14 amino acids. The chain's CDR3 is CASLTGTGLYGYTF. In DNA, the CDR3 is TGTGCCAGCTTGACCGGGACAGGCCTATATGGCTACACCTTC.

This clone occurred a few times. This chain connects TRBV6-5 to TRBJ1-6, with 7 positions matching TRBD1. V was pared by 6 bases and J by 9 bases, with 5 bases of the junction left unmatched. Per germline, CDR1 MNHEY and CDR2 SVGAGI. The CDR3 contains 13 residues. This CDR3 is CASRGQTSSPLHF. The CDR3 region has the DNA TGTGCCAGCAGGGGACAGACCTCTTCACCCCTCCACTTT.

V and J are TRBV19 and TRBJ2-1, with D possibly matching TRBD1 (5 bases). V was clipped by 2 bases and J by 4 bases, with 18 bases between them. The germline V gene has CDR1 LNHDA and CDR2 SQIVND (reference sequence). The CDR3 extends over 17 amino acids. The CDR3 is CASSIFRGTGRYNEQFF. Here the CDR3 DNA reads TGTGCCAGTAGTATATTTAGGGGCACTGGAAGGTACAATGAGCAGTTCTTC.